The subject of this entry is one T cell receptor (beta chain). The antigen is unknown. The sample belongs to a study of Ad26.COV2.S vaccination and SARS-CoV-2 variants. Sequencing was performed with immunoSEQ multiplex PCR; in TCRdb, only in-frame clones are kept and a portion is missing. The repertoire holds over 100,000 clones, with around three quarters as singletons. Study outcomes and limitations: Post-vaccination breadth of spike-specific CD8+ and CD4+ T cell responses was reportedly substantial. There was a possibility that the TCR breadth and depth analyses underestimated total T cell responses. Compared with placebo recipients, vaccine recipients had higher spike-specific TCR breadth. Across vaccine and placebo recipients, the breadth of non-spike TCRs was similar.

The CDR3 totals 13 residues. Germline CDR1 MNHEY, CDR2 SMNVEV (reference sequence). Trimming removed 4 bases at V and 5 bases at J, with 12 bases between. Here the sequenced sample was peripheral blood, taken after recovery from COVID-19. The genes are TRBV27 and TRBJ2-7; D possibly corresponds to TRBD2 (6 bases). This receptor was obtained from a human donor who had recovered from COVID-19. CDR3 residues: CASSYGGVNEQYF. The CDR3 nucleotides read TGTGCCAGCAGTTATGGAGGGGTGAACGAGCAGTACTTC.